Described below is a single TCR beta chain sequence and its context. These data originate in a study of metastatic and nonmetastatic thyroid tumors. Every patient was untreated before thyroid surgery. TCRdb reanalyzed the PCR reads via MiXCR. The sample shows several thousand clones, about 23% of them seen only once. CDR1 and CDR2 from the germline V gene are MNHEY and SVGAGI. Germline trimming cut 0 bases from V and 0 bases from J; bases unmatched to any gene: 3. The CDR3 spans 18 residues. V is TRBV6-5 and J is TRBJ2-2; 11 bases match TRBD2. Sequences were obtained from tumor tissue. This receptor was identified in a female donor with papillary thyroid cancer or a benign thyroid nodule (not recorded which). Some clones in this sample may be carry-over from other donors' samples. The CDR3 coding sequence is TGTGCCAGCAGTTACTCTGGACTAGCGGGTCCGAACACCGGGGAGCTGTTTTTT. Its protein is CASSYSGLAGPNTGELFF.